This TCR beta chain was identified during a study of T-cell memory formation after mild COVID-19. For the study at large: Clusters were largely donor specific.

Comment on this clonotype: What it binds is not known.

Study-level findings and limits: Among CD4+ contracting clones, most were CM and EM, and CD8+ ones EMRA. Contracting clones from day 15 to 85 had balanced CD4/CD8; later expanders favoured CD4+.

Germline lookup yields CDR1 MGHRA and CDR2 YSYEKL. V was cut by 1 base and J by 7 bases, with 7 bases left in between. The CDR3 has 13 amino acids. TCRdb re-called the 5' RACE reads through MiXCR, storing one row per CDR3 protein. Of approximately 89,000 distinct CDR3 sequences in the sample, around 13% are singletons; the top ten hold 35% to 50%. The receptor comes from a man aged 18 to 30 who had mild COVID-19 (a few samples of this study predate the infection). Cell type and time point are not known. The chain employs TRBV4-1 and TRBJ2-2; D ambiguous. The material sequenced was PBMCs or a T cell subset sorted from them (not recorded which). In DNA form, the CDR3 reads TGCGCCAGCAGCCAAGGAACGAGCGGGGAGCTGTTTTTT. This encodes CASSQGTSGELFF.